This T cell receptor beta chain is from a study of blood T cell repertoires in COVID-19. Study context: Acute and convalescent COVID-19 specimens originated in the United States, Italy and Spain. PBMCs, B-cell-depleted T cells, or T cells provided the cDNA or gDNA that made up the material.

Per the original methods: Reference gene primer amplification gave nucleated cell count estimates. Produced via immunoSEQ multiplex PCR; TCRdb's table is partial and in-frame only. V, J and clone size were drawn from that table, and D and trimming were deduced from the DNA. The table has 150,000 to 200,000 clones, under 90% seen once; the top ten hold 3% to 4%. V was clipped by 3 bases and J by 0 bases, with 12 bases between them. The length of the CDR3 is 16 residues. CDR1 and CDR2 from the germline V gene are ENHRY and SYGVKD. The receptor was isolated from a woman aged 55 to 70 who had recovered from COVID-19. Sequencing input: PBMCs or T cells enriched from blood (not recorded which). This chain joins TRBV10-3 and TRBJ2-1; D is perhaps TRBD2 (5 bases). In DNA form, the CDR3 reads TGTGCCATCAGTGAACCAGCGGAGAGCTCCTACAATGAGCAGTTCTTC. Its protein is CAISEPAESSYNEQFF.